A single T cell receptor (beta chain) is shown here with its context. Libraries were prepared by immunoSEQ multiplex PCR; TCRdb keeps only in-frame clonotypes and omits some of them. The data show 270,000 or so clones, roughly nine tenths seen once. The sample is drawn from a study of blood T cell repertoires in COVID-19. Study context: From T cells, B-cell-depleted T cells, or PBMCs came the material, which was cDNA or gDNA.

The CDR3 totals 16 residues. The V and J ends lost 4 bases and 4 bases, in that order; junction bases with no gene match: 13. The germline V gene has CDR1 LGHDT and CDR2 YNNKEL (reference sequence). This TCR came from a woman between 25 and 40 years old with COVID-19, enrolled during active disease. This chain joins TRBV3-1 (or the pseudogene TRBV3-2) and TRBJ2-7, with 7 bases aligning to TRBD1. The sequencing input was peripheral blood. CDR3 sequence (DNA): TGTGCCAGCAGCCCTTCCACCGGGACAGCTTTTTACGAGCAGTACTTC. This translates into CASSPSTGTAFYEQYF.